The 15 T cell receptor beta chains in this list originate from one sample, sequenced in a study of cytomegalovirus exposure and HLA in healthy donors. PCR amplification relied on 60 Vbeta primers (plus 13 Jbeta primers). The data were produced by immunoSEQ multiplex PCR, yet TCRdb's version contains in-frame clones alone and is incomplete. The table includes about 130,000 clones, roughly 78% detected once. Sequenced: PBMCs. All receptors derive from a man aged 30 to 45 in good health and CMV-seronegative.

This clone appeared a few times. J is TRBJ2-2 and V is TRBV9; D perhaps matches TRBD1 (6 bases). The CDR3 contains 14 residues. Trimming shortened V by 6 bases and J by 0 bases, and 9 bases separated the two germline ends. The germline CDR1 and CDR2 sequences are SGDLS and YYNGEE. CDR3 bases: TGTGCCAGCACCGGGACATCGAACACCGGGGAGCTGTTTTTT. It codes for CASTGTSNTGELFF.

The chain carries TRBV5-4 and TRBJ2-5; 7 positions agree with TRBD2. J lost 4 bases, V lost 4 bases, and 7 bases had no gene match. The CDR3 consists of 14 residues. Germline CDR1 is SGHNT and CDR2 is YYREEE (reference sequence). The CDR3 coding sequence is TGTGCCAGCAGCACATACGGGGGGTCAGAGACCCAGTACTTC. Encoded protein: CASSTYGGSETQYF.

V gene TRBV2 combines with J gene TRBJ2-7; tentative D call: TRBD1 (5 bases). CDR3 length: 16 residues. V was trimmed by 4 bases and J by 6 bases, leaving 22 bases between them. CDR1 is SNHLY and CDR2 is FYNNEI in the germline V gene. In DNA form, the CDR3 reads TGTGCCAGCAGTGTACAAGTAGGCAGGGCTGGTATCGAGCAGTACTTC. Translated: CASSVQVGRAGIEQYF.

V and J are TRBV4-2 and TRBJ2-5, with a weak D call TRBD1 (5 bases). Trimming pared 0 bases from V and 4 bases from J, leaving 21 bases between. Per the germline V gene, CDR1 is LGHNA and CDR2 is YNFKEQ. This CDR3 is built from 18 residues. The CDR3, as DNA: TGTGCCAGCAGCCAAGAAGGCACAGGTAACCAACGTCGAGAGACCCAGTACTTC. Its protein product is CASSQEGTGNQRRETQYF.

The chain joins TRBV4-3 to TRBJ2-5; 7 bases map to TRBD1. The DNA end favors TRBJ2-7, so the J call may be wrong. Germline lookup yields CDR1 LGHNA and CDR2 YSLEER. The CDR3 is 16 residues long. CDR3 nucleotide sequence: TGCGCCAGCAGCCAAGAAATACCAGGGGGATCCTACGAGCAGTACTTC. As protein: CASSQEIPGGSYEQYF.

Comments on this clone: A read error may account for a junction end that differs from germline. The V gene is TRBV7-9, the J gene TRBJ1-5, with 8 bases aligning to TRBD1. The germline V gene encodes CDR1 SEHNR and CDR2 FQNEAQ (reference sequence). The CDR3 sequence is 17 residues long. The CDR3 region is CSSSNIPPRGQGQPQHF. CDR3 bases: TGTTCCAGCAGCAATATCCCCCCCAGGGGGCAGGGTCAGCCCCAGCATTTT.

This clone was detected a few times. This chain connects TRBV6-1 to TRBJ2-5; TRBD1 matches 9 bases. The germline CDR1 and CDR2 sequences are MNHNS and SASEGT. J was trimmed by 6 bases and V by 11 bases; bases with no gene match: 10. CDR3 length: 13 amino acids. Here the CDR3 reads CAGRGTGIKTQYF. The CDR3 DNA follows: TGTGCCGGTAGGGGGACAGGGATAAAGACCCAGTACTTC.

This rearrangement joins TRBV30 to TRBJ2-7; possibly TRBD2 for D (6 bases). The CDR3 runs 12 residues. The V gene's germline CDR1 is GTSNPN and CDR2 SVGIG (reference sequence). The ends were cut back, 3 bases at V and 3 bases at J, with 9 bases in the middle. CDR3 residues: CAWSNGGYEQYF. DNA for the CDR3: TGTGCCTGGAGCAACGGGGGCTACGAGCAGTACTTC.

This clone was detected only a few times. V usage is TRBV9 and J usage is TRBJ2-1, with TRBD2 matching 8 bases. This CDR3 has 17 amino acids. The V and J ends lost 3 bases and 8 bases, in that order; junction bases with no gene match: 16. CDR1 and CDR2 (germline): SGDLS, YYNGEE. The CDR3 DNA is TGTGCCAGCAGCGGAGGATTTGGCGGGGGGAAAGACGATGAGCAGTTCTTC. Amino acid sequence: CASSGGFGGGKDDEQFF.

Points on this clone: The sample holds other DNA sequences that translate to the same CDR3. CDR3 in amino acids: CASSVAGGSYNEQFF. CDR3 sequence (DNA): TGTGCCAGCAGCGTAGCTGGTGGTAGCTACAATGAGCAGTTCTTC. The V gene is TRBV9, the J gene TRBJ2-1, with D uncertain. Trimming took 0 bases from V and 3 from J, leaving 10 bases between them. The CDR3 extends over 15 amino acids. CDR1 and CDR2 from the germline V gene are SGDLS and YYNGEE. Filled out from reference TRBV9 and TRBJ2-1, the complete variable domain reads DSGVTQTPKHLITATGQRVTLRCSPRSGDLSVYWYQQSLDQGLQFLIQYYNGEERAKGNILERFSAQQFPDLHSELNLSSLELGDSALYFCASSVAGGSYNEQFFGPGTRLTVL.

The chain uses TRBV28 and TRBJ1-2; 8 positions match TRBD1. This CDR3 region has 16 residues. V gave up 5 bases and J gave up 1 base; unmatched junction bases: 9. Germline V gene lookup returns CDR1 MDHEN and CDR2 SYDVKM. The CDR3 sequence is CASSDRTGYHNYGYTF. The DNA for the CDR3 is TGTGCCAGCAGTGATCGGACAGGGTACCATAACTATGGCTACACCTTC.

The table lists this clone with a count of one. The genes are TRBV27 and TRBJ2-3; D gene uncertain. From germline, CDR1 is MNHEY and CDR2 SMNVEV (reference sequence). The CDR3 sequence is 14 residues long. The germline V and J ends were trimmed by 3 bases and 0 bases, with 7 bases remaining between them. CDR3 region: CASSFRSSTDTQYF. The CDR3 DNA follows: TGTGCCAGCAGTTTCCGTAGTAGCACAGATACGCAGTATTTT.

This chain links TRBV27 with TRBJ1-2, with a weak D call TRBD1 (5 bases). The germline CDR1 and CDR2 sequences are MNHEY and SMNVEV (reference sequence). CDR3 size: 12 residues. Trimming shortened V by 6 bases and J by 7 bases, and 12 bases separated the two germline ends. The CDR3 nucleotides are TGTGCCAGCAGATCCCCAGGGTTTGGCTACACCTTC. Protein: CASRSPGFGYTF.

The chain joins TRBV28 to TRBJ2-2, with 8 bases aligning to TRBD1. CDR3 size: 14 residues. CDR1 and CDR2 from the germline V gene are MDHEN and SYDVKM. J was trimmed by 6 bases and V by 7 bases; bases with no gene match: 7. This CDR3 is CASTGQGNPGELFF. The CDR3 DNA reads as TGTGCCAGCACAGGACAGGGTAATCCCGGGGAGCTGTTTTTT. Variable domain in full (rest from reference TRBV28 and TRBJ2-2): DVKVTQSSRYLVKRTGEKVFLECVQDMDHENMFWYRQDPGLGLRLIYFSYDVKMKEKGDIPEGYSVSREKKERFSLILESASTNQTSMYLCASTGQGNPGELFFGEGSRLTVL.

The genes are TRBV6-4 and TRBJ2-2; a possible D gene is TRBD2 (5 bases). The CDR3 loop spans 13 amino acids. V lost 0 bases to trimming and J lost 6 bases, with 5 bases between them. Looked up from germline, CDR1 is MRHNA and CDR2 is SNTAGT. CDR3 amino acids: CASSDSSAGELFF. The DNA of the CDR3 is TGTGCCAGCAGTGACTCTAGCGCCGGGGAGCTGTTTTTT.